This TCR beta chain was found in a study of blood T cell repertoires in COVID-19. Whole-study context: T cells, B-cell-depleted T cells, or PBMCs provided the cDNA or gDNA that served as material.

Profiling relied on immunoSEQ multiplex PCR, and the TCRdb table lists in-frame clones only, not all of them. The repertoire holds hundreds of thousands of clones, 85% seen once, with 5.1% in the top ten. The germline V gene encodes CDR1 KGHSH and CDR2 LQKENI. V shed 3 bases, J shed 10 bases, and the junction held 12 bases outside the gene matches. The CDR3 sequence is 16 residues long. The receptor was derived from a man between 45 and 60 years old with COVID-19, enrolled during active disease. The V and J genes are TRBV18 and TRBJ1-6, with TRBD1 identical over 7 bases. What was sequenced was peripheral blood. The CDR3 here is CASSPIGTGVGSPLHF. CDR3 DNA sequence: TGTGCCAGCTCACCGATCGGCACAGGGGTGGGGTCACCCCTCCACTTT.